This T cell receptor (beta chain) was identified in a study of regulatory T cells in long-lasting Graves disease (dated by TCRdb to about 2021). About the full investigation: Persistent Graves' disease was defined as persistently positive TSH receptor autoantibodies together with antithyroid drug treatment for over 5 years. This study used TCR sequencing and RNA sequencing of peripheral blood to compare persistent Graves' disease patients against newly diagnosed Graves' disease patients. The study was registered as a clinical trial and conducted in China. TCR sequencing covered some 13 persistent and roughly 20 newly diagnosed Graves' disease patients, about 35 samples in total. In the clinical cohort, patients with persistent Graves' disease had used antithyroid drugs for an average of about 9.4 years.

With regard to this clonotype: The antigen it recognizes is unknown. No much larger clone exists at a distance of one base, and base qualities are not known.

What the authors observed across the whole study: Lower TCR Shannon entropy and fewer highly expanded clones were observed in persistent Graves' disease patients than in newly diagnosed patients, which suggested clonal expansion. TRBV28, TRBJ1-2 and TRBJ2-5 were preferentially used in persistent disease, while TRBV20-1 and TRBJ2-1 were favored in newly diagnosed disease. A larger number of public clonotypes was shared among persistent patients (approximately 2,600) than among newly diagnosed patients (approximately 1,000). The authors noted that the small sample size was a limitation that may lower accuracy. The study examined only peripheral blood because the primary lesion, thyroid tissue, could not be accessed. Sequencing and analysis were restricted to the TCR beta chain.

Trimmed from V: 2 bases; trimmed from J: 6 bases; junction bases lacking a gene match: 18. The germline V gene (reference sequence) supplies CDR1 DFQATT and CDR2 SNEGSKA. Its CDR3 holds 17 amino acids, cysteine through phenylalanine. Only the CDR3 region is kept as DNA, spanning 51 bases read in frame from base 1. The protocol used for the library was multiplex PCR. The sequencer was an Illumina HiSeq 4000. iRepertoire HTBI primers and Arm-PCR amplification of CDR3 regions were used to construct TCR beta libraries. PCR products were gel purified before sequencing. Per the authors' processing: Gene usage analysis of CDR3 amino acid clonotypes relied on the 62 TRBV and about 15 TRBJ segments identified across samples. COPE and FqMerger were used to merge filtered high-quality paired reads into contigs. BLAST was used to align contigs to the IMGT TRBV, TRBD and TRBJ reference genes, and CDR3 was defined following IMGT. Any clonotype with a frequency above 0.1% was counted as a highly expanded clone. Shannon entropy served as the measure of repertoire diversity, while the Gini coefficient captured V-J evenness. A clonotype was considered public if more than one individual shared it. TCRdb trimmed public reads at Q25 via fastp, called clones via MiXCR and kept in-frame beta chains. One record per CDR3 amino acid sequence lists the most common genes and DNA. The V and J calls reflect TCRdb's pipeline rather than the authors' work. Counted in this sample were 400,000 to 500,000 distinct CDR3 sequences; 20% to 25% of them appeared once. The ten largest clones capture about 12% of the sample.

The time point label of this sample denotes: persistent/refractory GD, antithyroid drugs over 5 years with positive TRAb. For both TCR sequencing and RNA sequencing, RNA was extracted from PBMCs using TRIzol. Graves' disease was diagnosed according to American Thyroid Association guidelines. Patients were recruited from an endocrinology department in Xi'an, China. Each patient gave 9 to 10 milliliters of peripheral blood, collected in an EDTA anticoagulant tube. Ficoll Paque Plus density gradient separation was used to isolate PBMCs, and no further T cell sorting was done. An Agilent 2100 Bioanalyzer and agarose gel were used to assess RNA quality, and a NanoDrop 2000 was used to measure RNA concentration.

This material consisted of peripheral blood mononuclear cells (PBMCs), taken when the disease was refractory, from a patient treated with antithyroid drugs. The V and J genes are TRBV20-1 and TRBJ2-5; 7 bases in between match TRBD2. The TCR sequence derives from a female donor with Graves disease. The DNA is TGCAGTGCTAGATCACTACTAGCGCCCACCGCGGAGCAGACCCAGTACTTC. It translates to CSARSLLAPTAEQTQYF.